Listed below are T cell receptor beta chains from one sample, sequenced in a study of T cell responses to AZD1222 COVID-19 vaccine. Repertoires were generated with immunoSEQ multiplex PCR, while TCRdb's copy carries only in-frame clones and drops some. The sample has approximately 150,000 clones; roughly 91% are singletons. Sequencing was performed on peripheral blood, taken 28 days after the second AZD1222 dose. The receptor source for this set is an adult who received the AZD1222 COVID-19 vaccine. Each CDR3 is given with its conserved first and last residue. D genes are given only for firm matches. Only some rows state a clone size, as once, few, many or a class for expanded clones.

>TRBJ1-2|.|.|TRBV3-1/TRBV3-2
TGTGCCAGCAGCCAAGCTGCAGGGGAATTTGGCTACACCTTC
CASSQAAGEFGYTF
>TRBJ2-3|.|TRBD2|TRBV5-1
TGCGCCAGCAGCCGGGGGGAAAGGATTGGGGATACGCAGTATTTT
CASSRGERIGDTQYF
>TRBJ1-2|.|TRBD1|TRBV6-1
TGTGCCAGCAGTGAGGCGGGACAGTGGGGCTATGGCTACACCTTC
CASSEAGQWGYGYTF
>TRBJ1-6|.|TRBD1|TRBV6-4
TGTGCCAGCAGAGGGGACAGCGGAACTAATTCACCCCTCCACTTT
CASRGDSGTNSPLHF
>TRBJ1-6|.|TRBD1|TRBV19
TGTGCCACCCAGGGACAGGGGTATTCACCCCTCCACTTT
CATQGQGYSPLHF
>TRBJ2-1|.|.|TRBV29-1
TGCAGCGTTGGGTATTATTTGACTAGGACGTATGAGCAGTTCTTC
CSVGYYLTRTYEQFF
>TRBJ2-3|.|.|TRBV14
TGTGCCAGCAGCCAAGATCACACAGATACGCAGTATTTT
CASSQDHTDTQYF
>TRBJ1-2|once|TRBD1|TRBV5-1
TGCGCCAGCCACAGGGGAAGCTATGGCTACACCTTC
CASHRGSYGYTF
>TRBJ1-5|.|.|TRBV28
TGTGCCAGCATGGGAGGAGGGATCGGCAATCAGCCCCAGCATTTT
CASMGGGIGNQPQHF
>TRBJ1-4|.|.|TRBV9
TGTGCCAGCAGCGTAGGGCAGGGCCTCGAAAAACTGTTTTTT
CASSVGQGLEKLFF
>TRBJ2-3|.|.|TRBV19
TGTGCCAGTAGTAGGAAAGATACGCAGTATTTT
CASSRKDTQYF
>TRBJ2-5|once|.|TRBV7-9
TGTGCCAGCAGCTTAGAGGCTCTCGCCCAAGAGACCCAGTACTTC
CASSLEALAQETQYF
>TRBJ2-2|.|.|TRBV25-1
TGTGCCAGCAGTGAGGCATTAGAGACCGGGGAGCTGTTTTTT
CASSEALETGELFF
>TRBJ1-2|.|TRBD1|TRBV5-1
TGCGCCAGCAGCTTTTACGGGACAGGGACGAGTCACACCTTC
CASSFYGTGTSHTF
>TRBJ2-7|.|TRBD1|TRBV5-1
TGCGCCAGCAGCTTGGGGATCCGGGACAGTAACGAGCAGTACTTC
CASSLGIRDSNEQYF
>TRBJ1-5|.|.|TRBV28
TGTGCCCTCCGGTCACATAGCAATCAGCCCCAGCATTTT
CALRSHSNQPQHF
>TRBJ2-7|once|TRBD2|TRBV4-1
TGCGCCAGCAGCCAAGTGCTAGCGGGTCGGTTCGAGCAGTACTTC
CASSQVLAGRFEQYF
>TRBJ2-7|.|.|TRBV30
TGTGCCTGGAGTGTGGGAAGAGCGGGCGAGCAGTACTTC
CAWSVGRAGEQYF
>TRBJ1-3|.|.|TRBV5-5
TGTGCCAGCAGCCGTGACAGGAGCTCTGGAAACACCATATATTTT
CASSRDRSSGNTIYF
>TRBJ2-7|few|TRBD2|TRBV11-2
TGTGCCAGCAGGGGTCCCGCGGGAGCGGGGGAGCAGTACTTC
CASRGPAGAGEQYF
>TRBJ2-7|.|.|TRBV7-9
TGTGCCAGCAGCTTAGCGGGAGCTAACGAGCAGTACTTC
CASSLAGANEQYF
>TRBJ2-5|.|TRBD1|TRBV25-1
TGTGCCAGCAGTAAACGGACAGGGGGGTCGGAGACCCAGTACTTC
CASSKRTGGSETQYF
>TRBJ2-2|few|TRBD2|TRBV3-1/TRBV3-2
TGTGCCAGCAGCCCCACCCTAGCGGGGGTGAACACCGGGGAGCTGTTTTTT
CASSPTLAGVNTGELFF
>TRBJ1-5|.|.|TRBV6-1
TGTGCCAGCAGTGAAGCGCTGGAGCCAAATAGAGGGCCCCAGCATTTT
CASSEALEPNRGPQHF
>TRBJ1-2|.|.|TRBV5-1
TGCGCCAGCAGCCTTCTACAGGGATATGGCTACACCTTC
CASSLLQGYGYTF
>TRBJ2-3|.|TRBD2|TRBV27
TGTGCCAGCAGGAGGGCGGGAGAGGCAGATACGCAGTATTTT
CASRRAGEADTQYF
>TRBJ2-3|.|.|TRBV30
TGTGCCTGGCGACTTAGGACAGCGGGATTCCCCTCTAGCACAGATACGCAGTATTTT
CAWRLRTAGFPSSTDTQYF
>TRBJ1-6|.|TRBD1|TRBV6-5
TGTGCCAGCAGTTTCCGGACAGGGTGGAATTCACCCCTCCACTTT
CASSFRTGWNSPLHF
>TRBJ1-4|.|.|TRBV29-1
TGCAGCGTTGGTACAGGGATGGGTGAAAAACTGTTTTTT
CSVGTGMGEKLFF
>TRBJ1-2|.|.|TRBV5-8
TGTGCCAGCAGCTTGAGGCAGCTCTATGGCTACACCTTC
CASSLRQLYGYTF
>TRBJ2-1|.|TRBD2|TRBV5-6
TGTGCCAGCAGTTTCTTTAGCGGGGGGTCCTACAATGAGCAGTTCTTC
CASSFFSGGSYNEQFF
>TRBJ2-7|.|.|TRBV5-8
TGTGCCAGCAGCTCCCGGACTTTATCCCCCTACGAGCAGTACTTC
CASSSRTLSPYEQYF
>TRBJ2-1|.|.|TRBV19
TGTGCCAGTAGCAGCGCGGAGGGCCGGGAGCAGTTCTTC
CASSSAEGREQFF
>TRBJ1-6|.|.|TRBV9
TGTGCCAGCAGCGTAGACGGTGGCTATAATTCACCCCTCCACTTT
CASSVDGGYNSPLHF
>TRBJ2-1|.|TRBD2|TRBV27
TGTGCCAGCAGCTCAACCACTAGCGGGCCGGAGCAGTTCTTC
CASSSTTSGPEQFF
>TRBJ1-2|.|.|TRBV28
TGTGCCAGCAGTTTTCCCCTCCGCCACCGCGGTGGCTACACCTTC
CASSFPLRHRGGYTF
>TRBJ1-2|.|.|TRBV10-3
TGTGCCATCAGTGAAGGGGGGCGCTTATATGGCTACACCTTC
CAISEGGRLYGYTF
>TRBJ1-4|.|.|TRBV7-2
TGTGCCAGCAGCTCTCAGGGTAGGGCGGGTGAAAAACTGTTTTTT
CASSSQGRAGEKLFF
>TRBJ2-7|.|TRBD1|TRBV28
TGTGCCAGCAGTTTGGGCGGACAGGGGAACTACGAGCAGTACTTC
CASSLGGQGNYEQYF
>TRBJ2-5|.|.|TRBV11-2
TGTGCCAGCAGCCCGGAAAAAAACCCGGGGCAGACCCAGTACTTC
CASSPEKNPGQTQYF
>TRBJ1-2|.|.|TRBV9
TGTGCCAGCAGAAAAGGTGACTATGGCTACACCTTC
CASRKGDYGYTF
>TRBJ1-1|.|.|TRBV11-2
TGTGCCAGCAGCCGGTCGGGGGTGGGCACTGAAGCTTTCTTT
CASSRSGVGTEAFF
>TRBJ2-1|.|.|TRBV7-2
TGTGCCAGCAGCCCACAGGGAAATACCTACAATGAGCAGTTCTTC
CASSPQGNTYNEQFF
>TRBJ2-2|.|TRBD2|TRBV7-2
TGTGCCAGCAGCTTGGGACTAGCGGGGCCTAACACCGGGGAGCTGTTTTTT
CASSLGLAGPNTGELFF
>TRBJ2-1|.|.|TRBV29-1
TGCAGCGTTGTTGGCGGGGAGGGGGGCAATGAGCAGTTCTTC
CSVVGGEGGNEQFF
>TRBJ1-2|.|TRBD1|TRBV6-5
TGTGCCAGCAGTTCACCTACGGACAGGGCGGTCGGAGGCTACACCTTC
CASSSPTDRAVGGYTF
>TRBJ1-6|.|TRBD1|TRBV7-2
TGTGCCAGCAGCTGGGGACAGGGTCTCAATTCACCCCTCCACTTT
CASSWGQGLNSPLHF
>TRBJ2-5|.|.|TRBV27
TGTGCCAGCAGTTTTACAGTGTCGGGAGAGACCCAGTACTTC
CASSFTVSGETQYF
>TRBJ2-7|.|TRBD1|TRBV10-3
TGTGCCATCAGGGGGGACAGGAGCTCCTACGAGCAGTACTTC
CAIRGDRSSYEQYF
>TRBJ1-4|once|.|TRBV6-6
TGTGCCAGCAGTGACAGAGGAGAAAAACTGTTTTTT
CASSDRGEKLFF
>TRBJ2-2|.|.|TRBV19
TGTGCCAGTAGCCACGGGGAGCTGTTTTTT
CASSHGELFF
>TRBJ2-1|.|.|TRBV9
TGTGCCAGCAGCGTAGGCGGGGCCAGGGTACGAGAGCAGTTCTTC
CASSVGGARVREQFF
>TRBJ1-6|.|.|TRBV10-3
TGTGCCATCAGTGCAGAAAGGGATTCACCCCTCCACTTT
CAISAERDSPLHF
>TRBJ1-6|.|.|TRBV18
TGTGCCAGCTCACCACTCAGCACTCCCGGAGGGTCACCCCTCCACTTT
CASSPLSTPGGSPLHF
>TRBJ2-7|.|TRBD1|TRBV28
TGTGCCAGCAGTCTGGTGGGACAGGGAGGGTACGAGCAGTACTTC
CASSLVGQGGYEQYF
>TRBJ2-7|.|TRBD1|TRBV19
TGTGCCAGTAGTCGGGGACAGGGATGGGACGAGCAGTACTTC
CASSRGQGWDEQYF
>TRBJ2-2|.|.|TRBV19
TGTGCCAGTAGTATATCGGCACCTCCGTCGTACACCGGGGAGCTGTTTTTT
CASSISAPPSYTGELFF
>TRBJ1-3|few|.|TRBV3-1/TRBV3-2
TGTGCCAGCAGCCAAGAAGGCCCTACCTCTGGAAACACCATATATTTT
CASSQEGPTSGNTIYF
>TRBJ2-7|.|.|TRBV4-2
TGTGCCAGCAGCCAAGACTTTGCAGGGGCCCTCTCCTACGAGCAGTACTTC
CASSQDFAGALSYEQYF